This is a list of T cell receptor beta chains from one sample in a study of early T cells in non-severe SARS-CoV-2 infection. TCRdb reprocessed the 5' RACE reads with MiXCR, giving one entry per CDR3 protein. Of about 49,000 distinct CDR3 sequences detected, 10% to 15% appear once; the ten largest clones hold less than 9.5%. Sequencing input: whole blood. The receptors were sampled from an adult who was a healthcare worker with PCR-confirmed SARS-CoV-2 infection or an uninfected control (not recorded which). Both conserved end residues are part of each CDR3. D genes are given only for firm matches. Clone size is not always given. Where it is, it says once, few, many or a class for expanded clones.

CASSGSGRPSYEQYF	TGTGCCAGCAGCGGCAGCGGGAGGCCGTCTTACGAGCAGTACTTC	few	TRBD2	15	TRBV11-2	TRBJ2-7
CASSGTGTSRANVLTF	TGTGCCAGCAGCGGGACAGGGACCTCTCGGGCCAACGTCCTGACTTTC	many	TRBD1	16	TRBV28	TRBJ2-6
CASSVYSGNTIYF	TGTGCCAGCAGCGTGTACTCTGGAAACACCATATATTTT	NA	NA	13	TRBV6-1	TRBJ1-3
CASSYSNSYNEQFF	TGTGCCAGCAGTTACTCGAACAGTTACAATGAGCAGTTCTTC	once	NA	14	TRBV6-5	TRBJ2-1
CASSLVGNYGYTF	TGTGCCAGCAGTTTAGTGGGCAACTATGGCTACACCTTC	few	NA	13	TRBV12-3/TRBV12-4	TRBJ1-2
CASSFSRGQMNSPLHF	TGTGCCAGCAGTTTCTCTCGGGGACAGATGAATTCACCCCTCCACTTT	NA	TRBD1	16	TRBV28	TRBJ1-6
CASSQGARKGDSPLHF	TGTGCCAGCAGCCAAGGTGCCAGGAAGGGGGATTCACCCCTCCACTTT	many	NA	16	TRBV14	TRBJ1-6
CSVERHLNEQFF	TGCAGCGTTGAACGCCACCTCAATGAGCAGTTCTTC	many	NA	12	TRBV29-1	TRBJ2-1
CASSPSAGTGGYTF	TGCGCCAGCAGCCCATCGGCGGGGACCGGCGGCTACACCTTC	once	NA	14	TRBV4-1	TRBJ1-2
CASSLLQTNTGELFF	TGCGCCAGCAGCTTGCTCCAGACGAACACCGGGGAGCTGTTTTTT	few	NA	15	TRBV5-1	TRBJ2-2
CPSRLKGETQYF	TGTCCAAGTCGCTTGAAGGGGGAGACCCAGTACTTC	NA	NA	12	TRBV12-2	TRBJ2-5
CASSHGQGYYEQYF	TGTGCCAGCAGTCATGGACAGGGGTACTACGAGCAGTACTTC	NA	TRBD1	14	TRBV25-1	TRBJ2-7
CAISESVAGGPSEQFF	TGTGCCATCAGTGAGTCCGTAGCGGGAGGGCCAAGTGAGCAGTTCTTC	many	TRBD2	16	TRBV10-3	TRBJ2-1
CATSEKDQPQHF	TGTGCCACCAGTGAGAAGGATCAGCCCCAGCATTTT	many	NA	12	TRBV24-1	TRBJ1-5
CASSYSSGNTIYF	TGTGCCAGCAGTTACAGCTCTGGAAACACCATATATTTT	many	NA	13	TRBV6-6	TRBJ1-3
CASSFRGDYEQYF	TGTGCCAGCAGTTTTCGGGGGGACTACGAGCAGTACTTC	few	TRBD2	13	TRBV28	TRBJ2-7
CASSQLGLYTGELFF	TGCGCCAGCAGCCAGTTAGGACTGTACACCGGGGAGCTGTTTTTT	many	NA	15	TRBV4-1	TRBJ2-2
CASSFTGLAHNEQFF	TGTGCCAGCAGTTTCACGGGACTAGCCCACAATGAGCAGTTCTTC	many	TRBD2	15	TRBV27	TRBJ2-1
CASSPRTGEQYGYTF	TGTGCCAGCAGCCCAAGGACAGGGGAGCAATATGGCTACACCTTC	NA	TRBD1	15	TRBV9	TRBJ1-2
CSARAGTEKGKPQHF	TGCAGTGCTAGAGCCGGGACGGAGAAAGGGAAGCCCCAGCATTTT	few	NA	15	TRBV20-1	TRBJ1-5
CSVGASTSTDTQYF	TGCAGCGTTGGGGCATCCACTAGCACAGATACGCAGTATTTT	once	NA	14	TRBV29-1	TRBJ2-3
CASSRQQSSGNTIYF	TGTGCCAGCAGTAGACAGCAAAGCTCTGGAAACACTATATATTTT	many	NA	15	TRBV6-5	TRBJ1-3
CASHGTTNTGELFF	TGTGCCAGCCACGGGACAACTAACACCGGGGAGCTGTTTTTT	NA	NA	14	TRBV9	TRBJ2-2
CASSLAESQETQYF	TGTGCCAGCAGTTTGGCGGAATCACAAGAGACCCAGTACTTC	many	NA	14	TRBV28	TRBJ2-5
CASSGTSGRPNTGELFF	TGTGCCAGCAGCGGGACTAGCGGGAGGCCGAACACCGGGGAGCTGTTTTTT	NA	TRBD2	17	TRBV9	TRBJ2-2
CASSSQGNYGYTF	TGTGCCAGCAGCTCACAGGGAAACTATGGCTACACCTTC	many	NA	13	TRBV5-6	TRBJ1-2
CATSRVQGPYYEQYF	TGTGCCACCAGCAGAGTACAGGGGCCCTACTACGAGCAGTACTTC	NA	TRBD1	15	TRBV15	TRBJ2-7
CSANLLQDIREQYF	TGCAGTGCTAACCTACTACAGGATATTCGCGAGCAGTACTTC	NA	NA	14	TRBV20-1	TRBJ2-7